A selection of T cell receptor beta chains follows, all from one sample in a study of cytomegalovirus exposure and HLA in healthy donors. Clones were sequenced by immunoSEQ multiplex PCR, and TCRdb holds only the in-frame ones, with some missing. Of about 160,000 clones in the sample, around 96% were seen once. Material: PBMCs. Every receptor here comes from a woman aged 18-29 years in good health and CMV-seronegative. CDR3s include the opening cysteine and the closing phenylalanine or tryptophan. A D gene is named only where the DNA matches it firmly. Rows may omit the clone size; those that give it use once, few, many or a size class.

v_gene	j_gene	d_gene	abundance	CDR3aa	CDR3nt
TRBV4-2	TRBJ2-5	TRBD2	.	CASSQAPSGGQETQYF	TGTGCCAGCAGCCAAGCCCCTAGCGGGGGGCAAGAGACCCAGTACTTC
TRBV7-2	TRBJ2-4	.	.	CASSPNPQGGQNIQYF	TGTGCCAGCAGCCCTAACCCTCAGGGGGGCCAAAACATTCAGTACTTC
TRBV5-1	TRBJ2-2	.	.	CATTGTGELFF	TGCGCCACCACAGGCACCGGGGAGCTGTTTTTT
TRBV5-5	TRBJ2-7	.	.	CASSFLGRGGRYEQYF	TGTGCCAGCAGCTTCTTGGGCAGGGGAGGGAGGTACGAGCAGTACTTC
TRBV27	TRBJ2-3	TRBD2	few	CASSPGLAGGLGWDTQYF	TGTGCCAGCAGTCCCGGACTAGCGGGGGGTCTCGGGTGGGATACGCAGTATTTT
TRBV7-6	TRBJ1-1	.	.	CASSLGIELNTEAFF	TGTGCCAGCAGCTTAGGCATAGAGCTGAACACTGAAGCTTTCTTT
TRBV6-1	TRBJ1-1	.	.	CASTRRSGTEAFF	TGTGCCAGCACCCGAAGGTCAGGGACTGAAGCTTTCTTT
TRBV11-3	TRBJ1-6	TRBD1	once	CASSVASGQTSSYNSPLHF	TGTGCCAGCAGCGTCGCTTCGGGACAGACGAGCTCCTATAATTCACCCCTCCACTTT
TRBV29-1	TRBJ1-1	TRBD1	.	CSVVPGQGETEAFF	TGCAGCGTGGTCCCGGGACAGGGGGAGACTGAAGCTTTCTTT
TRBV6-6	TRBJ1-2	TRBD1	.	CASSYIGTGHGYTF	TGTGCCAGCAGTTACATTGGGACAGGGCATGGCTACACCTTC
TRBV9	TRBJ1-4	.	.	CASSANSGLNEKLFF	TGTGCCAGCAGCGCTAACTCGGGGTTAAATGAAAAACTGTTTTTT
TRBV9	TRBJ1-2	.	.	CASRRQDYGYTF	TGTGCCAGCAGACGACAGGACTATGGCTACACCTTC
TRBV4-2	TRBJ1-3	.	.	CASSQETPQGYAGNTIYF	TGTGCCAGCAGCCAAGAGACCCCTCAGGGATATGCTGGAAACACCATATATTTT
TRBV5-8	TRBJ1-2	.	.	CASSLDRGEAYGYTF	TGTGCCAGCAGCCTGGACCGAGGCGAGGCCTATGGCTACACCTTC
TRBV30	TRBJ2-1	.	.	CAWSVGAGRYNEQFF	TGTGCCTGGAGTGTAGGGGCGGGGAGATACAATGAGCAGTTCTTC